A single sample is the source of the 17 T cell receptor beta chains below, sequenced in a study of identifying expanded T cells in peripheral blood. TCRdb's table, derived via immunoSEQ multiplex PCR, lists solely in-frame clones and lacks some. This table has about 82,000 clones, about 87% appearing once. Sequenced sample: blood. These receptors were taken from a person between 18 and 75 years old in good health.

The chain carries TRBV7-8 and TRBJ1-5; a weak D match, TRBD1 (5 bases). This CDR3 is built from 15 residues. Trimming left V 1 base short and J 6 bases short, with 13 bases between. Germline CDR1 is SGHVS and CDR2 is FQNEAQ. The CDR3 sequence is CASSLVLQRGQPQHF. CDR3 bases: TGTGCCAGCAGCTTAGTTCTACAGAGGGGTCAGCCCCAGCATTTT.

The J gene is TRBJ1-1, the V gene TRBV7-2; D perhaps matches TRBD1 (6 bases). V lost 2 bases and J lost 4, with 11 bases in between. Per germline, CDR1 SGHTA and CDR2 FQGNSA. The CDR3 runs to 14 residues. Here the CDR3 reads CASSLMGGVTEAFF. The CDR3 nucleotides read TGTGCCAGCAGCTTAATGGGGGGCGTCACTGAAGCTTTCTTT.

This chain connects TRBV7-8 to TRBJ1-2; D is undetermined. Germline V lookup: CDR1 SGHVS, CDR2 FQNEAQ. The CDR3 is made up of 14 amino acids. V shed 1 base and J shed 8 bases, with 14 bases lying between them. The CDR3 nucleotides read TGTGCCAGCAGCTTAGGGGAATGGGTCAGCGGCTACACCTTC. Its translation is CASSLGEWVSGYTF.

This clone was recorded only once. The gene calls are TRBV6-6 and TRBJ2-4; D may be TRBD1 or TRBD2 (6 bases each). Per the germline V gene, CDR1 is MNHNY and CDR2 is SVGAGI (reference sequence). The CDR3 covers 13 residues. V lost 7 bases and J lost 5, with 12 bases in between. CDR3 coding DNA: TGTGCCAGCACATTCGGGGGCGAAAACATTCAGTACTTC. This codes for CASTFGGENIQYF.

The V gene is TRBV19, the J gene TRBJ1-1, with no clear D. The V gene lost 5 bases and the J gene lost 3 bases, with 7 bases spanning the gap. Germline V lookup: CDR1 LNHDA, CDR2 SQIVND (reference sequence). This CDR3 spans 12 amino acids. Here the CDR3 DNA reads TGTGCCAGTAGTCTGGGGTACACTGAAGCTTTCTTT. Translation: CASSLGYTEAFF.

The DNA for the CDR3 is TGCAGCGTTGAGAATGAAATGGGTGTGAGGGGACAGGGAATCCACGAGCAGTACTTC. Translation gives CSVENEMGVRGQGIHEQYF. The chain joins TRBV29-1 to TRBJ2-7; 9 nucleotides match TRBD1. Trimming cost V 3 bases and J 5 bases; bases outside gene matches: 23. Per the germline V gene, CDR1 is SQVTM and CDR2 is ANQGSEA. This CDR3 has 19 residues.

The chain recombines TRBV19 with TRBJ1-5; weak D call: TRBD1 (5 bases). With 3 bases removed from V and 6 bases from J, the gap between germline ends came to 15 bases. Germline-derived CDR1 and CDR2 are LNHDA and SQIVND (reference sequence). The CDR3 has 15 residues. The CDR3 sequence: CASSMGQLGAQPQHF. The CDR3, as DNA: TGTGCCAGTAGTATGGGGCAACTAGGGGCTCAGCCCCAGCATTTT.

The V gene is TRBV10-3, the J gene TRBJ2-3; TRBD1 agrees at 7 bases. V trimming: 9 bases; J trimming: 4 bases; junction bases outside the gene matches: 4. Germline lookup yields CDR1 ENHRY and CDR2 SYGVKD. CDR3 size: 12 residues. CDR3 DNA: TGTGCCATTGCCCAGGGGGCAGATACGCAGTATTTT. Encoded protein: CAIAQGADTQYF.

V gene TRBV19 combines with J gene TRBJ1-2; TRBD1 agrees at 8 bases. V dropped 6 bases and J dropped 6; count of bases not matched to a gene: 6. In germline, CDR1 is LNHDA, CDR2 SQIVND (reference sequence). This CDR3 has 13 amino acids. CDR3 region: CASRGQGGHGYTF. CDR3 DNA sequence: TGTGCCAGTAGAGGACAGGGTGGGCATGGCTACACCTTC.

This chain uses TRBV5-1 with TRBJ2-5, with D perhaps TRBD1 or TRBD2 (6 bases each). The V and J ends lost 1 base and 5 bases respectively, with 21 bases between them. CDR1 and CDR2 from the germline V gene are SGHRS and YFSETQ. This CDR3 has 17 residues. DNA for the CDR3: TGCGCCAGCAGCTTGTTGGGCGGGACACCAGTGTGGGAGACCCAGTACTTC. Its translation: CASSLLGGTPVWETQYF.

CDR3 DNA sequence: TGTGCCAGCAGCTTCCTAGGACAGGGTTCGTACAATGAGCAGTTCTTC. The encoded protein is CASSFLGQGSYNEQFF. The V call is TRBV11-2, the J call TRBJ2-1; 8 positions match TRBD1. This CDR3 has 16 amino acids. The junction had 8 bases not matched to a gene; V was cut back by 3 bases and J by 4 bases. Per the germline V gene, CDR1 is SGHAT and CDR2 is FQNNGV.

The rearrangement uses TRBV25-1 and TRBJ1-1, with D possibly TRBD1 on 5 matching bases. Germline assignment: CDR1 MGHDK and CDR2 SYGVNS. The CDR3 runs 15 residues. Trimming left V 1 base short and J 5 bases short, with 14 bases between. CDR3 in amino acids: CASSELGVGGTEAFF. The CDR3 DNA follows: TGTGCCAGCAGTGAATTGGGGGTTGGGGGGACTGAAGCTTTCTTT.

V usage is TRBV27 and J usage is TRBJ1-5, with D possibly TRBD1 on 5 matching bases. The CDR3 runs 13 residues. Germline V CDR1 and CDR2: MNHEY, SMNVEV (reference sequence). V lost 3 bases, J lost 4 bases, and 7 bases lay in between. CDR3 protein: CASSFGGNQPQHF. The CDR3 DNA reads TGTGCCAGCAGTTTCGGGGGGAATCAGCCCCAGCATTTT.

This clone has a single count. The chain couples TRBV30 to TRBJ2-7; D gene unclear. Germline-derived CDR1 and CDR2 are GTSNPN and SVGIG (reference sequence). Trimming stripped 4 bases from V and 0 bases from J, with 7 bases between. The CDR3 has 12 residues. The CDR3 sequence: CAWTDNSYEQYF. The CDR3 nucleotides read TGTGCCTGGACCGACAACTCCTACGAGCAGTACTTC.

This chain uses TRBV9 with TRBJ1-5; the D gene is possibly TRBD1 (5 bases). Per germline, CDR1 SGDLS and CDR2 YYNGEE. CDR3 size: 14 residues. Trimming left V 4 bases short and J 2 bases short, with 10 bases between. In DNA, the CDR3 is TGTGCCAGCAGCCCTGGGGCTGGCAATCAGCCCCAGCATTTT. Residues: CASSPGAGNQPQHF. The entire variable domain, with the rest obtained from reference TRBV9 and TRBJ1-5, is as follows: DSGVTQTPKHLITATGQRVTLRCSPRSGDLSVYWYQQSLDQGLQFLIQYYNGEERAKGNILERFSAQQFPDLHSELNLSSLELGDSALYFCASSPGAGNQPQHFGDGTRLSIL.

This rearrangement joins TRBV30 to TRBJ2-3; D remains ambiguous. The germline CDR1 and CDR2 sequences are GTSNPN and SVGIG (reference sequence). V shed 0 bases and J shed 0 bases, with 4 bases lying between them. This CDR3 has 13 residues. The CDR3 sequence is CAWSVQSTDTQYF. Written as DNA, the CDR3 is TGTGCCTGGAGTGTACAGAGCACAGATACGCAGTATTTT.

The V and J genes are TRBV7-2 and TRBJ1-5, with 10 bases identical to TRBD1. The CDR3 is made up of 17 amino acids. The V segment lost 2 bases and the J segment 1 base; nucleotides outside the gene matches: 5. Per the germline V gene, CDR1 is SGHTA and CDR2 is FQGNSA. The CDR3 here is CASSLRRQGASNQPQHF. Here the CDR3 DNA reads TGTGCCAGCAGCTTAAGGCGACAGGGGGCGAGCAATCAGCCCCAGCATTTT. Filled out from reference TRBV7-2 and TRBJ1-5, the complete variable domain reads GAGVSQSPSNKVTEKGKDVELRCDPISGHTALYWYRQSLGQGLEFLIYFQGNSAPDKSGLPSDRFSAERTGGSVSTLTIQRTQQEDSAVYLCASSLRRQGASNQPQHFGDGTRLSIL.